These 24 T cell receptor beta chains share one sample of origin, sequenced in a study of cytomegalovirus exposure and HLA in healthy donors (dated by TCRdb to about 2017). Library method: the immunoSEQ multiplex PCR assay. A mixture of 60 forward primers for TCR Vbeta segments and 13 reverse primers for TCR Jbeta segments was used in the multiplex PCR. TCRdb's version of the immuneACCESS table is confined to in-frame rearrangements and falls short of the full clone set. An unresolved V gene accounts for under half of the shortfall where checked; the remainder is of unknown origin. The sample includes 150,000 to 200,000 clones, with roughly 13% observed a single time. Jointly, the top ten make up about 8% of the sample. Material for sequencing was PBMCs. These receptors were obtained from a man aged 45-60 years in good health and CMV-seropositive.

In its sample, this clone was seen a few times. The rearrangement joins TRBV6-5 to TRBJ1-1; D call uncertain. V dropped 2 bases and J dropped 6 bases, with 10 bases sitting between them. The CDR3 sequence is 13 residues long. The germline CDR1 and CDR2 sequences are MNHEY and SVGAGI. CDR3: CASSYRELAEAFF. The CDR3 DNA is TGTGCCAGCAGTTACAGGGAGTTGGCTGAAGCTTTCTTT.

The chain has TRBV28 and TRBJ2-6; weak D call: TRBD2 (5 bases). There are 16 residues in the CDR3. Germline V gene data show CDR1 as MDHEN and CDR2 as SYDVKM. V was clipped by 6 bases and J by 3 bases, with 15 bases between them. CDR3: CASSDLRGGGANVLTF. DNA of the CDR3: TGTGCCAGCAGCGACCTTCGGGGTGGTGGGGCCAACGTCCTGACTTTC.

This clone has just a few counts. This chain uses TRBV27 with TRBJ1-4, with 9 nucleotides matching TRBD1. V was clipped by 6 bases and J by 7 bases; unmatched bases: 9. The CDR3 runs to 15 residues. The germline gives CDR1 MNHEY, CDR2 SMNVEV (reference sequence). Here the CDR3 reads CASRRNTGGVEKLFF. In nucleotides, the CDR3 is TGTGCCAGCAGACGTAACACAGGGGGCGTTGAAAAACTGTTTTTT.

The rearrangement links TRBV5-1 to TRBJ1-4; 11 bases match TRBD1. The CDR3 has 14 amino acids. After removal of 3 bases from V and 8 bases from J, the junction contained 3 bases not matched to a gene. Germline lookup yields CDR1 SGHRS and CDR2 YFSETQ. This CDR3 is CASSSRDRGEKLFF. Written as DNA, the CDR3 is TGCGCCAGCAGCTCCCGGGACAGGGGGGAAAAACTGTTTTTT.

This clone came up a few times. One end of the junction is discordant with germline, which a read error may explain. The V gene is TRBV9, the J gene TRBJ1-2, with TRBD1 matching over 7 bases. Per germline, CDR1 SGDLS and CDR2 YYNGEE. This CDR3 contains 12 residues. DNA of the CDR3: TGTGCCAGCAGCGTAGCTGTATCGGGACAGATCTTC. It translates to CASSVAVSGQIF.

This clone was detected a few times. This sequence joins TRBV20-1 and TRBJ1-1; D is unresolved. V lost 5 bases, J lost 3 bases, and 7 bases lay in between. Germline V gene lookup returns CDR1 DFQATT and CDR2 SNEGSKA (reference sequence). The CDR3 consists of 11 residues. CDR3 protein: CSAGLDTEAFF. The CDR3, as DNA: TGCAGTGCTGGACTGGACACTGAAGCTTTCTTT.

This clone came up a few times. The chain joins TRBV30 to TRBJ1-5, with D uncertain. This CDR3 contains 13 residues. Trimming removed 0 bases from V and 5 bases from J, with 8 bases in between. Looked up from germline, CDR1 is GTSNPN and CDR2 is SVGIG (reference sequence). CDR3 residues: CAWSVGGDQPQHF. CDR3 nucleotide sequence: TGTGCCTGGAGTGTAGGCGGGGATCAGCCCCAGCATTTT.

The chain recombines TRBV6-5 with TRBJ2-1; tentatively, D is TRBD2 (6 bases). CDR3 length: 14 amino acids. The germline V gene encodes CDR1 MNHEY and CDR2 SVGAGI. Between the trimmed V and J ends, which lost 5 bases and 4 bases, there was a span of 12 bases. The CDR3 coding sequence is TGTGCCAGCAGTATCCGGGAGTCATACAATGAGCAGTTCTTC. Translated: CASSIRESYNEQFF.

This clone has only a few counts. The CDR3 DNA reads as TGTGCCAGCAGTTTCCGGGGCTCTGGAAACACCATATATTTT. This encodes CASSFRGSGNTIYF. This sequence joins TRBV28 and TRBJ1-3; D unclear. V dropped 3 bases and J dropped 0 bases, with 6 bases sitting between them. Germline-derived CDR1 and CDR2 are MDHEN and SYDVKM. This CDR3 is built from 14 residues.

This clone has only a few counts. This sequence joins TRBV30 and TRBJ1-3, with 7 bases aligning to TRBD1. Germline CDR1 is GTSNPN and CDR2 is SVGIG (reference sequence). The CDR3 runs 10 residues. This CDR3 reads CGGGRNTIYF. The CDR3 DNA follows: TGTGGAGGGGGCCGAAACACCATATATTTT.

The chain uses TRBV4-3 and TRBJ1-2, with TRBD1 as a possible D gene (5 bases). CDR1 and CDR2 from the germline V gene are LGHNA and YSLEER. The V and J ends lost 0 bases and 5 bases respectively, with 16 bases between them. The CDR3 runs to 16 residues. In DNA, the CDR3 is TGCGCCAGCAGCCAAGATTTCAGGTTGGGGGGTTATGGCTACACCTTC. Amino acids: CASSQDFRLGGYGYTF.

This rearrangement joins TRBV27 to TRBJ2-7, with TRBD1 matching over 10 bases. CDR1 and CDR2 (germline): MNHEY, SMNVEV (reference sequence). This CDR3 region has 15 residues. Trimming took 6 bases from V and 2 from J; bases not matched to a gene: 7. The CDR3 here is CASSTWTGGPYEQYF. CDR3 nucleotides: TGTGCCAGCAGCACTTGGACAGGGGGACCCTACGAGCAGTACTTC.

This clone was picked up many times. This chain connects TRBV4-3 to TRBJ2-3; D is perhaps TRBD1 (6 bases). CDR1 and CDR2 (germline): LGHNA, YSLEER. The CDR3 has 15 residues. Trimming removed 0 bases at V and 7 bases at J, with 14 bases between. This CDR3 reads CASSQETRTANTQYF. For the CDR3, the DNA is TGCGCCAGCAGCCAAGAAACCCGGACAGCCAATACGCAGTATTTT.

This clone was observed a handful of times. V is TRBV14 and J is TRBJ1-2; D possibly corresponds to TRBD1 (5 bases). Trimming removed 3 bases at V and 0 bases at J, with 5 bases between. Germline CDR1 SGHDN, CDR2 FVKESK. CDR3 size: 13 residues. DNA for the CDR3: TGTGCCAGCAGCCAGACAGCTAACTATGGCTACACCTTC. It is translated as CASSQTANYGYTF.

This clone showed up just a few times. This chain joins TRBV29-1 and TRBJ2-5; a weak D match, TRBD2 (5 bases). V lost 4 bases to trimming and J lost 4 bases, with 10 bases between them. This CDR3 has 12 amino acids. Germline lookup yields CDR1 SQVTM and CDR2 ANQGSEA. In nucleotides, the CDR3 is TGCAGCGTTGGAGACTACGGAGAGACCCAGTACTTC. Its protein product is CSVGDYGETQYF.

This clone was seen more than once but under ten times. The J gene is TRBJ2-7, the V gene TRBV19, with D possibly being TRBD2 (6 bases). The CDR3 contains 16 residues. The germline V and J ends were trimmed by 4 bases and 3 bases, with 19 bases remaining between them. Per germline, CDR1 LNHDA and CDR2 SQIVND (reference sequence). In nucleotides, the CDR3 is TGTGCCAGTAGTACCACCGGGACTGTGGGAATCTACGAGCAGTACTTC. This translates into CASSTTGTVGIYEQYF.

In this sample, this clone turned up a few times. The chain links TRBV5-6 to TRBJ2-3; D not resolved. V was trimmed by 3 bases and J by 3 bases, leaving 5 bases between them. Germline assignment: CDR1 SGHDT and CDR2 YYEEEE. This CDR3 has 12 residues. CDR3 region: CASSYRTDTQYF. In DNA form, the CDR3 reads TGTGCCAGCAGCTATCGGACAGATACGCAGTATTTT.

J is TRBJ1-4 and V is TRBV28; 7 bases are a match to TRBD1. This CDR3 spans 15 amino acids. V gave up 5 bases and J gave up 8 bases; unmatched junction bases: 11. In germline, CDR1 is MDHEN, CDR2 SYDVKM. DNA of the CDR3: TGTGCCAGCAGTCCCCCGACAGGGTGGGGGGAAAAACTGTTTTTT. Its translation: CASSPPTGWGEKLFF.

This sequence joins TRBV4-3 and TRBJ1-3, with D possibly being TRBD1 (5 bases). This CDR3 has 16 residues. In germline, CDR1 is LGHNA, CDR2 YSLEER. V lost 0 bases and J lost 4, with 13 bases in between. The CDR3 region is CASSQEGPGRGNTIYF. For the CDR3, the DNA is TGCGCCAGCAGCCAAGAGGGGCCCGGGCGGGGAAACACCATATATTTT.

This clone showed up just a few times. The chain recombines TRBV27 with TRBJ1-1; perhaps TRBD1 as D (6 bases). V gave up 5 bases and J gave up 5 bases, with 21 bases separating them. The length of the CDR3 is 16 residues. The V gene's germline CDR1 is MNHEY and CDR2 SMNVEV (reference sequence). This chain's CDR3 is CASSAARGGLGTEAFF. CDR3 DNA sequence: TGTGCCAGCAGTGCAGCCAGGGGTGGTCTGGGTACTGAAGCTTTCTTT.

This clone was counted only a few times. This rearrangement joins TRBV28 to TRBJ1-3, with 7 bases lining up with TRBD1. The CDR3 has 16 amino acids. The ends lost 6 bases at V and 0 bases at J; junction bases unmatched: 8. Germline CDR1 reads MDHEN; CDR2 reads SYDVKM. The CDR3 bases are TGTGCCAGCAGCTCCGGGACAGCGATCTCTGGAAACACCATATATTTT. Translation gives CASSSGTAISGNTIYF.

There are a few counts of this clone. The junction and the germline gene differ at one end; a read error may be behind it. The genes are TRBV29-1 and TRBJ1-2; TRBD1 aligns across 7 bases. The germline gives CDR1 SQVTM, CDR2 ANQGSEA. CDR3 size: 11 residues. CDR3 region: CSGQGNYGYPF. CDR3 sequence (DNA): TGCAGCGGACAGGGAAACTATGGCTACCCCTTC.

In the case of this clone: Additional DNA sequences in this sample encode the identical CDR3. The V and J genes are TRBV13 and TRBJ1-1; D may be TRBD1 (5 bases). Trimming stripped 5 bases from V and 6 bases from J, with 19 bases between. CDR1 PRHDT and CDR2 FYEKMQ come from the germline V gene (reference sequence). The CDR3 is 15 amino acids. The CDR3 loop is CASSARSRGAAEAFF. CDR3 nucleotides: TGTGCCAGCAGCGCACGGTCCCGCGGGGCCGCTGAAGCTTTCTTT.

V is TRBV19 and J is TRBJ2-5; weak D call: TRBD1 (6 bases). Germline values: CDR1 LNHDA, CDR2 SQIVND (reference sequence). With 4 bases removed from V and 3 bases from J, the gap between germline ends came to 9 bases. CDR3 length: 13 amino acids. CDR3 DNA: TGTGCCAGTAGTACACACAGGGAAGAGACCCAGTACTTC. Its protein is CASSTHREETQYF.